Sequencing of this T cell receptor beta chain was carried out in a study of vaccination and CD4 T cells after COVID-19. Study details: Stimulation used overlapping spike peptides from SARS-CoV-2, HCoV-NL63, HCoV-OC43 and HCoV-229E.

Germline V gene data show CDR1 as MDHEN and CDR2 as SYDVKM. The CDR3 runs to 16 residues. Trimming at V came to 7 bases and at J to 4 bases, leaving 9 bases not matched to a gene. The treatment here: roughly ten-day PBMC culture with coronavirus spike peptide pools or control peptides (ViraFEST assay). PBMC cultures, at around 2 million cells per well, received about 9.9 IU/ml IL-2 and 9 to 10 ug/ml peptide pools. Notes on this clonotype: The antigen remains undetermined.

Sequencing of the DNA from cultured CD4+ T cells was carried out with the Oncomine TCR Beta short-read assay. Using the QIAamp micro DNA kit, genomic DNA was extracted from the CD4+ T cells that had been cultured. TCRdb reanalysed the PCR reads using MiXCR and keeps one entry per CDR3 protein. The table lists approximately 22,000 distinct CDR3 sequences, about 56% of them singletons. The chain carries TRBV28 and TRBJ2-3; 12 nucleotides match TRBD2. The sequenced sample was CD4+ T cells from blood, cultured in vitro. The sequence derives from a human donor who had recovered from COVID-19. This CDR3 reads CASTRRLAGESDTQYF. The CDR3 region has the DNA TGTGCCAGCACCCGTCGACTAGCGGGAGAGTCAGATACGCAGTATTTT.